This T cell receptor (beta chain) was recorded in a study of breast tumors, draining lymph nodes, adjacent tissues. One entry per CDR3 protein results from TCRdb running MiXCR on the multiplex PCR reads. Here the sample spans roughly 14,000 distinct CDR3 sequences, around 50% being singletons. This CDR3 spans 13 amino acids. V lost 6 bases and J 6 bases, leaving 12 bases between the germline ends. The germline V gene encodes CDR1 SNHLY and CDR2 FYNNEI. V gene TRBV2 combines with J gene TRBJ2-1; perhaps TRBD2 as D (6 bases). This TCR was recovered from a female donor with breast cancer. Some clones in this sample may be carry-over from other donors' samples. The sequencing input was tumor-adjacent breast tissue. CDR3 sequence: CASRAGVINEQFF. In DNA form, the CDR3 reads TGTGCCAGCAGAGCGGGTGTTATCAATGAGCAGTTCTTC.